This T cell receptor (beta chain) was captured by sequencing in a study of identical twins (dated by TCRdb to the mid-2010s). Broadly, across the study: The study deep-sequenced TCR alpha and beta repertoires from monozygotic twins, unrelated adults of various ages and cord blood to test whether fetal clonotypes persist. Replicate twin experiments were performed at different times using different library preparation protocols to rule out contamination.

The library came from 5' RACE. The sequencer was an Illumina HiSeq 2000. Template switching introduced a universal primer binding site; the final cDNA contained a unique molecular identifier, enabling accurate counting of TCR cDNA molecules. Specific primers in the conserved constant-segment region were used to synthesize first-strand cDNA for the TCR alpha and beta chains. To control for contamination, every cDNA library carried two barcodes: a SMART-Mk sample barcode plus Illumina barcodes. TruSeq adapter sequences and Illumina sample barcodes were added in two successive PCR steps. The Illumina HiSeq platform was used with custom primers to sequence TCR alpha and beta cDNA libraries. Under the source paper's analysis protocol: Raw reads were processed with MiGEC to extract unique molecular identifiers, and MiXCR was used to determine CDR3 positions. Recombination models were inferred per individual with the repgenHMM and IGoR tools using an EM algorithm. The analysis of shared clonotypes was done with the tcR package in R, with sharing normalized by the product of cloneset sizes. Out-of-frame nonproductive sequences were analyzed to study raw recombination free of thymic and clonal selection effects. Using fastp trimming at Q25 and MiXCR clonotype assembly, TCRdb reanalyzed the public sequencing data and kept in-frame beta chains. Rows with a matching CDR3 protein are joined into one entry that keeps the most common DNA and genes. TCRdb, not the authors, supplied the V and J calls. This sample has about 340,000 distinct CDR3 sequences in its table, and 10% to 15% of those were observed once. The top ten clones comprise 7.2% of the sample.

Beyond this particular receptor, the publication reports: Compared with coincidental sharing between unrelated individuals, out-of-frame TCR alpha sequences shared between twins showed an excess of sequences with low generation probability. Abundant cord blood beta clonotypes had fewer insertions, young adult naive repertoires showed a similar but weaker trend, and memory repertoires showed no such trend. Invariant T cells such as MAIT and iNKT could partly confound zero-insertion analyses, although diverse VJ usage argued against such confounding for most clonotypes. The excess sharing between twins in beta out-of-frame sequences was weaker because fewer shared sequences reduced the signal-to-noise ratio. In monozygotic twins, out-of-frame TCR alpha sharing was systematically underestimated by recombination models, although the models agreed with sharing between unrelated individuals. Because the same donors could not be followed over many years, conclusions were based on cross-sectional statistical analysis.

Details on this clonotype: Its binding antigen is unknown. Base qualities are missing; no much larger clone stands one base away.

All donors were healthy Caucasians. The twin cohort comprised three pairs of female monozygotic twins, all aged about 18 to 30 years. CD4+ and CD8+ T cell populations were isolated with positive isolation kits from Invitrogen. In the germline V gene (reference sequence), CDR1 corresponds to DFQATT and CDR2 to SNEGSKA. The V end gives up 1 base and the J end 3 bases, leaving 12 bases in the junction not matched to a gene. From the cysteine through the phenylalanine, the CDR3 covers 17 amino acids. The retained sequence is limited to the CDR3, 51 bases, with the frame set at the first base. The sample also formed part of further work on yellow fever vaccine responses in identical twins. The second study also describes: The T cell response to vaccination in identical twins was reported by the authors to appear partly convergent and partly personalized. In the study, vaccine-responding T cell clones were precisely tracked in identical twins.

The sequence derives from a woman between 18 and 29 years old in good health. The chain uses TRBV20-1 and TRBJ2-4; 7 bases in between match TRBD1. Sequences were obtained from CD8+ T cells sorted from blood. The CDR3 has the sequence CSARGTGLPYGKNIQYF. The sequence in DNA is TGCAGTGCTAGAGGGACAGGATTACCTTATGGCAAAAACATTCAGTACTTC.